This T cell receptor (beta chain) was profiled in a study of technical replicates of blood from a handful of donors. CDR1 and CDR2 from the germline V gene are SGHTA and FQGTGA. With 5 bases removed from V and 0 bases from J, the gap between germline ends came to 12 bases. The CDR3 sequence is 15 residues long. Libraries were prepared by immunoSEQ multiplex PCR; TCRdb keeps only in-frame clonotypes and omits some of them. The sample yields over 80,000 clones, around 96% seen once. This clonotype was obtained from a human donor in good health. The chain carries TRBV7-3 and TRBJ2-3, with D possibly TRBD1 on 6 matching bases. Specimen: T cells isolated from PBMCs. The CDR3 here is CASSRGTPSTDTQYF. Written as DNA, the CDR3 is TGTGCCAGCAGCCGAGGGACACCCAGCACAGATACGCAGTATTTT.